Listed below are T cell receptor beta chains from one sample, sequenced in a study of blood T cells in healthy people across ages. MiXCR, applied by TCRdb to the 5' RACE reads, yields one record per CDR3 protein. Of 950,000 to 1,200,000 distinct CDR3 sequences in the sample, approximately 38% were seen once. The sequenced sample was blood. These receptors came from a man younger than 35 in good health. Each CDR3 is given with its conserved first and last residue. Each record gives: clone size, V gene, CDR3 length, J gene, D gene, CDR3 protein, CDR3 DNA. D genes are given only for firm matches. Only part of the rows carry a size: once, few, many, or a class if the clone is expanded.

NA,TRBV11-2,22,TRBJ2-7,TRBD2,CASSLETGTSLWSFSSYNEQYF,TGTGCCAGCAGCTTAGAGACCGGGACTAGTCTCTGGTCCTTTAGCTCCTACAATGAGCAGTACTTC
once,TRBV7-3,15,TRBJ2-7,TRBD1,CASSSGQGAYNEQYF,TGTGCCAGCAGCTCAGGACAGGGGGCCTACAATGAGCAGTACTTC
NA,TRBV4-3,15,TRBJ2-2,NA,CASSQDNLNTGELFF,TGCGCCAGCAGCCAAGACAACTTGAACACCGGGGAGCTGTTTTTT
NA,TRBV14,17,TRBJ2-1,NA,CVSSQDLLAGAGNEQFF,TGTGTCAGCAGCCAAGATCTACTTGCGGGGGCGGGCAATGAGCAGTTCTTC
NA,TRBV9,17,TRBJ2-1,TRBD1,CASSHEAGWDRDNEQFF,TGTGCCAGCAGCCACGAGGCGGGTTGGGACAGGGACAATGAGCAGTTCTTC
NA,TRBV6-5,15,TRBJ1-6,NA,CASSVAEGDNSPLHF,TGTGCCAGCAGCGTTGCCGAGGGAGACAATTCACCCCTCCACTTT
NA,TRBV10-3,13,TRBJ1-1,TRBD1,CAISEEGATEAFF,TGTGCCATCAGTGAAGAGGGGGCCACTGAAGCTTTCTTT
NA,TRBV10-3,16,TRBJ2-4,NA,CAISEGASEAKNIQYF,TGTGCCATCAGTGAGGGGGCAAGTGAAGCCAAAAACATTCAGTACTTC
NA,TRBV7-9,18,TRBJ1-6,NA,CASSLAHAGMAYNSPLHF,TGTGCCAGCAGCCTAGCCCACGCGGGGATGGCCTATAATTCACCCCTCCACTTT
NA,TRBV12-3/TRBV12-4,16,TRBJ2-7,TRBD2,CASSLSSGGSYNEQYF,TGTGCCAGCAGTTTAAGTAGCGGGGGGAGCTACAATGAGCAGTACTTC
few,TRBV6-1,17,TRBJ1-6,TRBD1,CASRERTGGGNNSPLHF,TGTGCCAGCAGAGAAAGAACAGGGGGAGGGAATAATTCACCCCTCCACTTT
NA,TRBV6-5,14,TRBJ1-5,TRBD1,CASRMTGNNQPQHF,TGTGCCAGCAGAATGACAGGGAACAATCAGCCCCAGCATTTT
NA,TRBV12-3/TRBV12-4,18,TRBJ2-3,NA,CASSSRTRTGSSTDTQYF,TGTGCCAGCAGTTCACGCACGAGGACGGGGTCTAGCACAGATACGCAGTATTTT
NA,TRBV6-5,16,TRBJ1-2,TRBD1,CASSPFAGTANYGYTF,TGTGCCAGCAGCCCATTCGCGGGGACAGCCAACTATGGCTACACCTTC
few,TRBV4-1,14,TRBJ1-2,TRBD1,CASSQDRTGGGYTF,TGCGCCAGCAGCCAAGATAGGACAGGGGGTGGCTACACCTTC
few,TRBV20-1,14,TRBJ2-1,TRBD1,CSATRDRGFGEQFF,TGCAGTGCTACTCGGGACAGGGGTTTTGGTGAGCAGTTCTTC
NA,TRBV27,13,TRBJ1-5,NA,CASSGREDQPQHF,TGTGCCAGCAGTGGACGCGAGGATCAGCCCCAGCATTTT
NA,TRBV12-3/TRBV12-4,14,TRBJ1-2,NA,CASSLGPAGYGYTF,TGTGCCAGCAGTTTAGGCCCCGCCGGGTATGGCTACACCTTC
NA,TRBV29-1,12,TRBJ1-2,NA,CSVWGGHPGYTF,TGCAGCGTTTGGGGAGGACATCCTGGCTACACCTTC
NA,TRBV4-2,13,TRBJ1-2,NA,CASSLSMENGYTF,TGTGCCAGCAGCCTAAGTATGGAGAATGGCTACACCTTC
NA,TRBV10-3,13,TRBJ2-7,NA,CAISEGSAYEQYF,TGTGCCATCAGTGAAGGGTCTGCCTACGAGCAGTACTTC